This T cell receptor (beta chain) emerged from a study of OX40 agonist ivuxolimab in advanced cancers. For the study at large: Patients were dosed intravenously with ivuxolimab at 0.01 to 10 mg/kg every 2 weeks. Dose-escalation subjects each had hepatocellular carcinoma, melanoma, renal cell or head and neck cancer. General study findings and limits: CD4+ and CD8+ T cells in blood underwent clonal expansion by week 6 at 0.1 to 3.0 mg/kg.

V was shortened by 0 bases and J by 0 bases, with 10 bases between the two germline ends. This CDR3 spans 16 amino acids. Germline CDR1 is MNHEY and CDR2 is SVGAGI. This clone was detected once. The target antigen is unknown. Some clones are missing from TCRdb's copy, which holds only in-frame ones; the method was immunoSEQ multiplex PCR. The data hold about 25,000 clones, with approximately 86% observed a single time. This receptor was taken from an adult with an advanced solid tumor such as melanoma, head and neck, liver or kidney cancer. The chain recombines TRBV6-5 with TRBJ2-3; D gene ambiguous. Sequences were derived from CD4+ or CD8+ T cells sorted from blood, sampled in a trial of the OX40 agonist ivuxolimab. CDR3 sequence reads: CASSYSEGLSTDTQYF. The CDR3 DNA follows: TGTGCCAGCAGTTACTCTGAAGGCCTTAGCACAGATACGCAGTATTTT.